Sequencing of this TCR beta chain was carried out in a study of identical twins. TCRdb reprocessed the 5' RACE reads via MiXCR and lists one record per CDR3 protein. This table holds some 710,000 distinct CDR3 sequences, less than 7% found once. This clonotype was counted ten times or more. The germline CDR1 and CDR2 sequences are SGHRS and YFSETQ. V shed 4 bases, J shed 3 bases, and the junction held 10 bases outside the gene matches. The CDR3 spans 16 residues. The sample was naive T cells sorted from blood. The chain carries TRBV5-1 and TRBJ2-3; 8 positions agree with TRBD1. This TCR came from a young man in good health. The DNA for the CDR3 is TGCGCCAGCAGCCGTAAGAGACAGGGGTTAACAGATACGCAGTATTTT. Protein product: CASSRKRQGLTDTQYF.